This is a list of T cell receptor beta chains from one sample in a study of blood T cell repertoires in COVID-19. TCRdb's table, derived via immunoSEQ multiplex PCR, lists solely in-frame clones and lacks some. Counted here are around 52,000 clones, over 70% occurring once; the ten biggest clones make up around 4.9%. The sample comprised peripheral blood. The receptors stem from a human donor in a cohort sampled during active COVID-19. CDR3s include the opening cysteine and the closing phenylalanine or tryptophan. The D gene is left open where the match is weak. Size is omitted from some rows. Given values are once, few, many or a class for expanded clones.

size: NA
J: TRBJ1-3
V: TRBV2
D: TRBD1
DNA: TGTGCCAGCAGTGAAGTGGGTGTGGGGACAGGTCCCTCTGGAAACACCATATATTTT
CDR3: CASSEVGVGTGPSGNTIYF

size: NA
J: TRBJ2-1
V: TRBV18
D: TRBD2
DNA: TGTGCCAGCTCACTCCTAGGACTAGCGGCGGGGAATGAGCAGTTCTTC
CDR3: CASSLLGLAAGNEQFF

size: NA
J: TRBJ2-6
V: TRBV9
D: TRBD2
DNA: TGTGCCAGCAGCGTATCGGGACTAGCGGGGGGTTACTCTGGGGCCAACGTCCTGACTTTC
CDR3: CASSVSGLAGGYSGANVLTF

size: NA
J: TRBJ1-2
V: TRBV30
D: NA
DNA: TGTGCCTGGAGTGTCACAGACTATGGCTACACCTTC
CDR3: CAWSVTDYGYTF

size: NA
J: TRBJ2-7
V: TRBV5-1
D: TRBD2
DNA: TGCGCCAGCAGGCCCGGGACTAGCGGGGGGAACGAGCAGTACTTC
CDR3: CASRPGTSGGNEQYF

size: NA
J: TRBJ2-5
V: TRBV14
D: NA
DNA: TGTGCCAGCAGCCAAGAGGGTCCAGGATCACGTTTGGAGACCCAGTACTTC
CDR3: CASSQEGPGSRLETQYF

size: NA
J: TRBJ1-1
V: TRBV3-1/TRBV3-2
D: NA
DNA: TGTGCCAGCAGCCATACCTCCGGGAACACTGAAGCTTTCTTT
CDR3: CASSHTSGNTEAFF

size: NA
J: TRBJ1-2
V: TRBV6-5
D: NA
DNA: TGTGCCAGCAGTTACTATGCGGTTGCTAACTATGGCTACACCTTC
CDR3: CASSYYAVANYGYTF

size: once
J: TRBJ1-2
V: TRBV24-1
D: TRBD1
DNA: TGTGCCATCGGGACAGGGAACAACTATGGCTACACCTTC
CDR3: CAIGTGNNYGYTF

size: NA
J: TRBJ1-1
V: TRBV20-1
D: NA
DNA: TGCAGTGCTAGTTTGCCAGGGGCTCCCACTGAAGCTTTCTTT
CDR3: CSASLPGAPTEAFF

size: NA
J: TRBJ2-1
V: TRBV10-1
D: NA
DNA: TGCGCCAGCAGTGCCAGCGGGCGGAATGAGCAGTTCTTC
CDR3: CASSASGRNEQFF

size: once
J: TRBJ1-1
V: TRBV7-2
D: NA
DNA: TGTGCCAGCAGGTACAGGGCGGCTATCTACACTGAAGCTTTCTTT
CDR3: CASRYRAAIYTEAFF

size: NA
J: TRBJ2-1
V: TRBV6-5
D: NA
DNA: TGTGCCAGCAGCCAAAGCGCGGTTGTCAACAATGAGCAGTTCTTC
CDR3: CASSQSAVVNNEQFF

size: NA
J: TRBJ1-2
V: TRBV6-5
D: NA
DNA: TGTGCCAGCAGGGGGACGTTAACAGGGTGGAGCACCTTC
CDR3: CASRGTLTGWSTF

size: NA
J: TRBJ2-7
V: TRBV3-1/TRBV3-2
D: TRBD1
DNA: TGTGCCAGCAGCAGTAACAGGGGAACCTACGAGCAGTACTTC
CDR3: CASSSNRGTYEQYF

size: NA
J: TRBJ2-1
V: TRBV5-6
D: TRBD1
DNA: TGTGCCAGCAGCTGGAGGGGACAGGGGGTAGGTGAGCAGTTCTTC
CDR3: CASSWRGQGVGEQFF

size: NA
J: TRBJ2-7
V: TRBV21-1
D: NA
DNA: TGTGCCAGCAGCAAAAGGAGAGCCTACAGGGGGCGTAACGAGCAGTACTTC
CDR3: CASSKRRAYRGRNEQYF

size: NA
J: TRBJ2-4
V: TRBV21-1
D: NA
DNA: TGTGCCAGCAGCAAGAGCCAGCGGAGAAACATTCAGTACTTC
CDR3: CASSKSQRRNIQYF

size: NA
J: TRBJ2-3
V: TRBV19
D: NA
DNA: TGTGCCAGTAGGCCCACAGGGAGACGCACAGATACGCAGTATTTT
CDR3: CASRPTGRRTDTQYF

size: few
J: TRBJ2-1
V: TRBV7-6
D: TRBD1
DNA: TGTGCCAGCAGCAGATCGGGACAGTCCAATGAGCAGTTCTTC
CDR3: CASSRSGQSNEQFF

size: NA
J: TRBJ2-1
V: TRBV25-1
D: TRBD2
DNA: TGTGCCAGCAGGACTAGCGGGAGGTACAATGAGCAGTTCTTC
CDR3: CASRTSGRYNEQFF

size: NA
J: TRBJ2-4
V: TRBV9
D: TRBD2
DNA: TGTGCCAGCAGCGCCGGACTAGCGGGGGGTCAAATTCAGTACTTC
CDR3: CASSAGLAGGQIQYF

size: NA
J: TRBJ2-2
V: TRBV10-3
D: TRBD1
DNA: TGTGCCATCACGAGGGGGCCCGGGGAGCTGTTTTTT
CDR3: CAITRGPGELFF

size: NA
J: TRBJ2-7
V: TRBV5-1
D: NA
DNA: TGCGCCAGCAGCTCCGCAGGGGTTGGCGAGCAGTACTTC
CDR3: CASSSAGVGEQYF

size: NA
J: TRBJ2-7
V: TRBV7-2
D: NA
DNA: TGTGCCAGCAGCTTAGATGTCCTGCGTGCATACGAGCAGTACTTC
CDR3: CASSLDVLRAYEQYF

size: NA
J: TRBJ2-6
V: TRBV7-8
D: NA
DNA: TGTGCCAGCAGCTTAGTCGCCAGATCCTCCTCTGGGGCCAACGTCCTGACTTTC
CDR3: CASSLVARSSSGANVLTF

size: NA
J: TRBJ2-1
V: TRBV24-1
D: TRBD2
DNA: TGTGCCACCAGTGATTTGAGGGCGGGGGTGGATGAGCAGTTCTTC
CDR3: CATSDLRAGVDEQFF

size: NA
J: TRBJ1-2
V: TRBV6-5
D: TRBD1
DNA: TGTGCCAGCAGACTTCTTATCGGACAGGGGGGAGGCTACACCTTC
CDR3: CASRLLIGQGGGYTF

size: NA
J: TRBJ1-2
V: TRBV24-1
D: TRBD1
DNA: TGTGCCACCAGTCCTCCCCAGGGGGCCGGCTATGGCTACACCTTC
CDR3: CATSPPQGAGYGYTF

size: NA
J: TRBJ2-4
V: TRBV7-2
D: TRBD2
DNA: TGTGCCAGCAGCTTATCGCAGGGAGGGTACATTCAGTACTTC
CDR3: CASSLSQGGYIQYF

size: NA
J: TRBJ2-1
V: TRBV4-1
D: TRBD2
DNA: TGCGCCAGCAGACTTGGACTAGCGGGGGGGTACAATGAGCAGTTCTTC
CDR3: CASRLGLAGGYNEQFF

size: NA
J: TRBJ2-3
V: TRBV7-2
D: NA
DNA: TGTGCCAGCAGCCGCTTTAGGACCAGCGGAACCTCCACAGATACGCAGTATTTT
CDR3: CASSRFRTSGTSTDTQYF

size: NA
J: TRBJ1-5
V: TRBV24-1
D: TRBD1
DNA: TGTGCCACCAGTGATGACGACAGGGTAGAGCCCCAGCATTTT
CDR3: CATSDDDRVEPQHF

size: NA
J: TRBJ2-5
V: TRBV19
D: NA
DNA: TGTGCCAGTAGTCCTCAGGGATTTACGCAAGAGACCCAGTACTTC
CDR3: CASSPQGFTQETQYF

size: few
J: TRBJ2-3
V: TRBV7-8
D: NA
DNA: TGTGCCAGCAGCTTAGGACTAGGAGTGGCTACGCAGTATTTT
CDR3: CASSLGLGVATQYF

size: NA
J: TRBJ2-2
V: TRBV19
D: TRBD2
DNA: TGTGCCAGTAGTATCGCAAGCGGGGCTGGGGCGGGGGAGCTGTTTTTT
CDR3: CASSIASGAGAGELFF

size: once
J: TRBJ1-2
V: TRBV5-1
D: NA
DNA: TGCGCCAGCAGCCCGCAGGGCTATGGCTACACCTTC
CDR3: CASSPQGYGYTF

size: many
J: TRBJ1-5
V: TRBV7-9
D: TRBD1
DNA: TGTGCCAGCAGCTTCACAGGGGACCAGCCCCAGCATTTT
CDR3: CASSFTGDQPQHF

size: NA
J: TRBJ1-1
V: TRBV30
D: TRBD1
DNA: TGTGCCTGGAGGGGACAGGGCACCTACACTGAAGCTTTCTTT
CDR3: CAWRGQGTYTEAFF

size: NA
J: TRBJ1-2
V: TRBV7-9
D: NA
DNA: TGTGCCAGCAGCCTCGGAGAAGCTAACTATGGCTACACCTTC
CDR3: CASSLGEANYGYTF

size: NA
J: TRBJ2-1
V: TRBV6-5
D: NA
DNA: TGTGCCAGCAGTTACTCGAGGCCCGGGAATGAGCAGTTCTTC
CDR3: CASSYSRPGNEQFF

size: NA
J: TRBJ1-2
V: TRBV5-1
D: NA
DNA: TGCGCCAGCAGCTTGGGAGCGGATCCTTATGGCTACACCTTC
CDR3: CASSLGADPYGYTF

size: NA
J: TRBJ2-7
V: TRBV30
D: TRBD2
DNA: TGTGCCTGGAATCGAGCGGGGGCGTCCGAGCAGTACTTC
CDR3: CAWNRAGASEQYF

size: NA
J: TRBJ2-3
V: TRBV3-1/TRBV3-2
D: TRBD2
DNA: TGTGCCAGCAGCGGTTCCGGACTAGCGGTAGTAGATACGCAGTATTTT
CDR3: CASSGSGLAVVDTQYF

size: NA
J: TRBJ2-7
V: TRBV11-1
D: NA
DNA: TGTGCCAGCAGTCTAGCACTGGGGGCCTCCTACGAGCAGTACTTC
CDR3: CASSLALGASYEQYF

size: NA
J: TRBJ2-3
V: TRBV10-1
D: NA
DNA: TGCGCCAGCAGTGAACCATCGGGCACAGATACGCAGTATTTT
CDR3: CASSEPSGTDTQYF

size: few
J: TRBJ1-2
V: TRBV30
D: TRBD1
DNA: TGTGCCTGGAGCGGCCTCCGACAGGGGCCCTATGGCTACACCTTC
CDR3: CAWSGLRQGPYGYTF

size: few
J: TRBJ1-1
V: TRBV5-1
D: TRBD1
DNA: TGCGCCAGCAGCCTGGGACAGGGGAAGGACACTGAAGCTTTCTTT
CDR3: CASSLGQGKDTEAFF

size: NA
J: TRBJ2-2
V: TRBV10-3
D: TRBD2
DNA: TGTGCCATAGCGGGGCCTCAATGGACCGGGGAGCTGTTTTTT
CDR3: CAIAGPQWTGELFF

size: NA
J: TRBJ2-5
V: TRBV5-6
D: NA
DNA: TGTGCCAGCAGCTCAACCGGGACTGGGGAGACCCAGTACTTC
CDR3: CASSSTGTGETQYF

size: NA
J: TRBJ2-4
V: TRBV4-1
D: NA
DNA: TGCGCCAGCAGCCAGGGCGATCGTGTGAACATTCAGTACTTC
CDR3: CASSQGDRVNIQYF

size: NA
J: TRBJ1-1
V: TRBV9
D: NA
DNA: TGTGCCAGCAGCGTTGGAGGGGTGCGGGTAGAAGCTTTCTTT
CDR3: CASSVGGVRVEAFF

size: NA
J: TRBJ2-1
V: TRBV9
D: NA
DNA: TGTGCCAGCAGCCCCTTGAGCGTTACCTACAATGAGCAGTTCTTC
CDR3: CASSPLSVTYNEQFF

size: once
J: TRBJ2-1
V: TRBV24-1
D: TRBD1
DNA: TGTGCCACCAGTGGTCCCCGGGACAGCACCTACAATGAGCAGTTCTTC
CDR3: CATSGPRDSTYNEQFF